This entry lists 30 T cell receptor beta chains sequenced from one sample in a study of blood T cell repertoires in COVID-19. Profiling relied on immunoSEQ multiplex PCR, and the TCRdb table lists in-frame clones only, not all of them. The repertoire has fewer than 300,000 clones, just over 90% of them found once; the top ten carry over 2%. The sequencing sample was made of peripheral blood. The receptors were gathered from a woman between 25 and 40 years old with COVID-19, enrolled during active disease.

The rearrangement links TRBV5-4 to TRBJ1-6, with D maybe TRBD1 (5 bases). The CDR3 sequence is 14 residues long. Germline assignment: CDR1 SGHNT and CDR2 YYREEE (reference sequence). Trimming left V 1 base short and J 9 bases short, with 11 bases between. CDR3 in amino acids: CASSLPGKGSPLHF. The CDR3 DNA follows: TGTGCCAGCAGCTTGCCAGGGAAGGGTTCACCCCTCCACTTT.

The chain links TRBV7-2 to TRBJ1-4; 7 bases are shared with TRBD1. The CDR3 is 15 amino acids. V was pared by 4 bases and J by 7 bases, with 9 bases of the junction left unmatched. Germline V gene sequence: CDR1 SGHTA, CDR2 FQGNSA. CDR3 nucleotides: TGTGCCAGCAGCTCGACAGGGCTTGGGAGTGAAAAACTGTTTTTT. Its protein product is CASSSTGLGSEKLFF. Complete variable domain (other parts from reference TRBV7-2 and TRBJ1-4): GAGVSQSPSNKVTEKGKDVELRCDPISGHTALYWYRQSLGQGLEFLIYFQGNSAPDKSGLPSDRFSAERTGGSVSTLTIQRTQQEDSAVYLCASSSTGLGSEKLFFGSGTQLSVL.

This sequence joins TRBV3-1 (or the pseudogene TRBV3-2) and TRBJ1-4; no clear D gene. V lost 7 bases to trimming and J lost 0 bases, with 6 bases between them. CDR3 length: 13 residues. Germline CDR1 LGHDT, CDR2 YNNKEL (reference sequence). CDR3 in amino acids: CASNGATNEKLFF. The CDR3 DNA sequence: TGTGCCAGCAATGGAGCAACTAATGAAAAACTGTTTTTT.

The chain links TRBV7-2 to TRBJ2-4; TRBD2 might be the D (6 bases). V was shortened by 5 bases and J by 4 bases, with 15 bases between the two germline ends. Per the germline V gene, CDR1 is SGHTA and CDR2 is FQGNSA. CDR3 length: 15 residues. The CDR3 nucleotides are TGTGCCAGCAGCGCGCAACCGGGACTTAAAAACATTCAGTACTTC. This encodes CASSAQPGLKNIQYF.

The chain links TRBV6-5 to TRBJ2-1; 14 nucleotides match TRBD2. This CDR3 has 16 residues. Germline V gives CDR1 MNHEY, CDR2 SVGAGI. The V gene end was trimmed by 2 bases and the J gene end by 12 bases; junction bases not matched to a gene: 9. Here the CDR3 DNA reads TGTGCCAGCAGTTACGCAAAGGGGACTAGCGGGAGTCCGCAGTTCTTC. Its protein is CASSYAKGTSGSPQFF.

This clone turned up a few times. The rearrangement links TRBV7-8 to TRBJ2-3; TRBD1 matches 7 bases. The CDR3 has 15 residues. The germline CDR1 and CDR2 sequences are SGHVS and FQNEAQ. Trimming removed 6 bases from V and 3 bases from J; junction bases left unmatched: 9. CDR3 nucleotide sequence: TGTGCCAGCAGTAGGGGGCTAGTGGGGACAGATACGCAGTATTTT. Translated, it gives CASSRGLVGTDTQYF.

The V and J genes are TRBV19 and TRBJ2-5; D is undetermined. Trimming pared 1 base from V and 5 bases from J, leaving 11 bases between. The length of the CDR3 is 14 residues. Germline CDR1 reads LNHDA; CDR2 reads SQIVND (reference sequence). CDR3 in amino acids: CASSIVPGSETQYF. The CDR3 nucleotides are TGTGCCAGTAGTATAGTACCGGGTTCGGAGACCCAGTACTTC.

V is TRBV3-1 (or the pseudogene TRBV3-2) and J is TRBJ2-3; 9 bases match TRBD2. Germline-derived CDR1 and CDR2 are LGHDT and YNNKEL (reference sequence). The CDR3 totals 16 residues. V shed 4 bases, J shed 2 bases, and the junction held 7 bases outside the gene matches. The CDR3 region has the DNA TGTGCCAGCAGCCCTTGGATAGCGGGAGACACAGATACGCAGTATTTT. This translates into CASSPWIAGDTDTQYF.

The chain couples TRBV30 to TRBJ2-1; TRBD2 is a possible D gene (5 bases). V lost 3 bases and J lost 3, with 12 bases in between. Per germline, CDR1 GTSNPN and CDR2 SVGIG (reference sequence). The CDR3 has 14 residues. CDR3 DNA: TGTGCCTGGAGCCCCGGACTGGACTACAATGAGCAGTTCTTC. The encoded protein is CAWSPGLDYNEQFF.

The V gene is TRBV19, the J gene TRBJ2-1, with TRBD2 matching 11 bases. After removal of 5 bases from V and 2 bases from J, the junction contained 5 bases not matched to a gene. From germline, CDR1 is LNHDA and CDR2 SQIVND (reference sequence). The CDR3 is 16 residues long. In DNA form, the CDR3 reads TGTGCCAGTAGTTTCGGACTAGCGGGCGCCTACAATGAGCAGTTCTTC. This encodes CASSFGLAGAYNEQFF.

The rearrangement links TRBV6-5 to TRBJ1-1, with a tentative D call TRBD1 (5 bases). There are 14 residues in the CDR3. Germline loops: CDR1 MNHEY, CDR2 SVGAGI. V was shortened by 8 bases and J by 0 bases, with 13 bases between the two germline ends. The CDR3 here is CASQGFSMNTEAFF. The CDR3, as DNA: TGTGCCAGCCAGGGATTCTCCATGAACACTGAAGCTTTCTTT.

In regard to this clone: Other DNA sequences within the sample encode an identical CDR3. The genes are TRBV5-1 and TRBJ1-6; no reliable D call. The CDR3 runs to 15 residues. Trimming left V 2 bases short and J 0 bases short, with 6 bases between. Germline V CDR1 and CDR2: SGHRS, YFSETQ. In DNA, the CDR3 is TGCGCCAGCAGCTTAGATAGCTCCTATAATTCACCCCTCCACTTT. Translated: CASSLDSSYNSPLHF.

Ten or more counts support this clone. V is TRBV11-2 and J is TRBJ2-7; no firm D call. CDR1 and CDR2 from the germline V gene are SGHAT and FQNNGV. V lost 5 bases and J lost 4, with 12 bases in between. This CDR3 is built from 13 residues. The DNA of the CDR3 is TGTGCCAGCAGCCTTAGTGGAGAGTACGAGCAGTACTTC. Encoded protein: CASSLSGEYEQYF.

The chain links TRBV23-1 to TRBJ2-3; the match to TRBD1 covers 7 bases. TRBV23-1 is an open reading frame, and its role is uncertain. CDR3 size: 17 residues. The ends lost 3 bases at V and 0 bases at J; junction bases unmatched: 9. The CDR3 sequence is CASSHPEQGTSTDTQYF. CDR3 sequence (DNA): TGCGCCAGCAGTCACCCCGAACAGGGGACAAGCACAGATACGCAGTATTTT.

The DNA of the CDR3 is TGTGCCACCAGTGATAATTTTGACATTTACACCGGGGAGCTGTTTTTT. It specifies CATSDNFDIYTGELFF. The rearrangement uses TRBV24-1 and TRBJ2-2; D gene ambiguous. This CDR3 comprises 16 residues. Germline CDR1 is KGHDR and CDR2 is SFDVKD. V was clipped by 3 bases and J by 3 bases, with 13 bases between them.

The V and J genes are TRBV18 and TRBJ2-5, with TRBD2 matching 8 bases. The CDR3 extends over 14 amino acids. Trimming cost V 6 bases and J 1 base; bases outside gene matches: 4. Germline-derived CDR1 and CDR2 are KGHSH and LQKENI. The CDR3 loop reads CASSGSGGQETQYF. The CDR3 bases are TGTGCCAGCTCCGGAAGCGGGGGCCAAGAGACCCAGTACTTC.

The CDR3 is CASKILNEKLFF. The CDR3 DNA is TGTGCCAGCAAAATCTTAAATGAAAAACTGTTTTTT. The V call is TRBV2, the J call TRBJ1-4, with no clear D. The CDR3 is 12 amino acids. CDR1 is SNHLY and CDR2 is FYNNEI in the germline V gene. Trimming cost V 7 bases and J 5 bases, with 8 bases left between them.

The rearrangement uses TRBV30 and TRBJ1-5; D remains ambiguous. The CDR3 is 15 residues long. CDR1 and CDR2 from the germline V gene are GTSNPN and SVGIG (reference sequence). V lost 1 base and J lost 2, with 12 bases in between. DNA of the CDR3: TGTGCCTGGAGTGCGGGGTCTTTGGGCAATCAGCCCCAGCATTTT. This encodes CAWSAGSLGNQPQHF.

J is TRBJ2-1 and V is TRBV3-1 (or the pseudogene TRBV3-2); 10 nucleotides agree with TRBD1. Unmatched junction bases numbered 9, after V lost 4 bases and J lost 6 bases. The CDR3 extends over 16 amino acids. Germline assignment: CDR1 LGHDT and CDR2 YNNKEL (reference sequence). The CDR3 protein is CASSRRTGGSPNEQFF. Here the CDR3 DNA reads TGTGCCAGCAGCCGCCGGACAGGGGGTTCCCCCAATGAGCAGTTCTTC.

V gene TRBV20-1 combines with J gene TRBJ1-1, with D hard to call. This CDR3 has 14 residues. The germline gives CDR1 DFQATT, CDR2 SNEGSKA (reference sequence). With 3 bases removed from V and 0 bases from J, the gap between germline ends came to 11 bases. CDR3 in amino acids: CSASSSLMNTEAFF. The CDR3 DNA reads TGCAGTGCTAGTAGCTCCCTAATGAACACTGAAGCTTTCTTT.

The rearrangement joins TRBV2 to TRBJ1-5; 10 bases map to TRBD1. Germline CDR1 and CDR2: SNHLY and FYNNEI. This CDR3 spans 14 amino acids. With V trimmed by 5 bases and J by 9 bases, 7 bases remained unmatched. CDR3 residues: CASSIDRGRGPQHF. Written as DNA, the CDR3 is TGTGCCAGCAGTATCGACAGGGGGCGAGGGCCCCAGCATTTT.

The chain joins TRBV12-3 or TRBV12-4 to TRBJ2-7; 10 nucleotides agree with TRBD1. This CDR3 region has 13 residues. The J segment lost 7 bases and the V segment lost 7 bases, leaving 7 bases of the junction unmatched. CDR3 sequence: CASTLTGGGEQYF. The CDR3 region has the DNA TGTGCCAGCACCCTGACAGGGGGCGGGGAGCAGTACTTC.

CDR3: CASSSGTGNVPLHF. DNA for the CDR3: TGTGCCAGCAGCTCCGGGACAGGGAATGTACCCCTCCACTTT. The chain has TRBV9 and TRBJ1-6, with 9 bases that match TRBD1. The V segment lost 4 bases and the J segment 12 bases; nucleotides outside the gene matches: 8. The CDR3 runs to 14 residues. Germline loops: CDR1 SGDLS, CDR2 YYNGEE.

This chain connects TRBV25-1 to TRBJ2-5, with D possibly TRBD1 on 5 matching bases. The CDR3 totals 11 residues. Germline V gene data show CDR1 as MGHDK and CDR2 as SYGVNS. V shed 4 bases and J shed 7 bases, with 7 bases lying between them. CDR3 coding DNA: TGTGCCAGCAGTGTACAGGCGACCCAGTACTTC. It is translated as CASSVQATQYF.

The chain couples TRBV18 to TRBJ2-2; the D gene is possibly TRBD2 (6 bases). The CDR3 covers 16 residues. V lost 8 bases to trimming and J lost 3 bases, with 19 bases between them. Germline loops: CDR1 KGHSH, CDR2 LQKENI. The CDR3 protein is CASVDRAGPDTGELFF. The CDR3 nucleotides are TGTGCCAGCGTAGATCGGGCGGGGCCCGACACCGGGGAGCTGTTTTTT.

This rearrangement joins TRBV7-9 to TRBJ1-2, with 8 nucleotides matching TRBD1. This CDR3 is built from 13 residues. CDR1 and CDR2 from the germline V gene are SEHNR and FQNEAQ (reference sequence). With V trimmed by 5 bases and J by 6 bases, 5 bases remained unmatched. CDR3 sequence reads: CASSPGQGDGYTF. The CDR3 DNA reads as TGTGCCAGCAGCCCTGGACAGGGAGATGGCTACACCTTC.

The chain combines TRBV5-1 with TRBJ2-3; 9 positions match TRBD2. CDR3 size: 16 residues. J gave up 2 bases and V 0 bases, and 4 bases lay outside the gene matches. The germline CDR1 and CDR2 sequences are SGHRS and YFSETQ. The CDR3 DNA sequence: TGCGCCAGCAGCTTGGAGCTAGCGGGGACCACAGATACGCAGTATTTT. Residues: CASSLELAGTTDTQYF.

The chain joins TRBV6-5 to TRBJ1-2; 7 bases align to TRBD1. Unmatched junction bases numbered 6, after V lost 5 bases and J lost 3 bases. CDR1 MNHEY and CDR2 SVGAGI come from the germline V gene. The CDR3 consists of 14 residues. The CDR3 protein is CASSPRDRYYGYTF. DNA of the CDR3: TGTGCCAGCAGTCCCCGGGACAGATACTATGGCTACACCTTC.

Comment on this clone: Other DNA sequences of this sample code for an identical CDR3. This rearrangement joins TRBV2 to TRBJ1-2; maybe TRBD1 (6 bases). This CDR3 spans 13 amino acids. The V gene's germline CDR1 is SNHLY and CDR2 FYNNEI. V lost 6 bases, J lost 2 bases, and 10 bases lay in between. CDR3 in DNA: TGTGCCAGCAGCAGCGGACAGAACTATGGCTACACCTTC. Translated, it gives CASSSGQNYGYTF.

The chain carries TRBV7-9 and TRBJ2-7; the match to TRBD2 covers 8 bases. The trim removed 1 base at V and 2 bases at J, leaving 13 bases unmatched. The CDR3 spans 18 residues. Germline CDR1 reads SEHNR; CDR2 reads FQNEAQ (reference sequence). In DNA form, the CDR3 reads TGTGCCAGCAGCTTAGTGGGATTGGAGCGGGAGATCCCCTACGAGCAGTACTTC. It yields the protein CASSLVGLEREIPYEQYF.